These T cell receptor beta chains were read from a single sample in a study of CD8+CD57+ T cells in acquired aplastic anemia. TCRdb reanalysed the reads using MiXCR and keeps one entry per CDR3 protein. The sample includes about 180,000 distinct CDR3 sequences, about 50% of them seen just once. The sample comprised sorted CD4+, CD8+, or CD8+CD57+ T cells (not recorded which) from PBMCs. The receptors stem from a human donor with aplastic anemia. The CDR3 runs from the conserved cysteine through the conserved F or W. The order of the fields is J gene, D gene, V gene, clone size, CDR3 DNA, CDR3 protein. D genes are given only for firm matches. Size is stated for part of the rows, as once, few or many counts, or as a class when the clone is expanded.

TRBJ2-3 TRBD2 TRBV20-1 many TGCAGTGCCCCCCCGGCCGCGGGGGGGGCAGATACGCAGTATTTT CSAPPAAGGADTQYF
TRBJ2-7 TRBD1 TRBV5-1 many TGCGCCAGCTGCGGTGGGACAGGGGGATCCGAGCAGTACTTC CASCGGTGGSEQYF
TRBJ2-1 NA TRBV24-1 once TGTGCCACCAGCGGGGGGGACAGGGAGCAGTTCTTC CATSGGDREQFF
TRBJ2-7 TRBD2 TRBV20-1 NA TGCAGTGCGCGAGGAAGCCCCGGGACTACCTACTACGAGCAGTACTTC CSARGSPGTTYYEQYF
TRBJ1-1 NA TRBV3-1 many TGTGCCAGCAGCCAAGAACAGCGGAACACTGAAGCTTTCTTT CASSQEQRNTEAFF
TRBJ2-5 TRBD2 TRBV19 NA TGTGCCAGTAGTCTTCGGACTAGCGGGCCCCAAGAGACCCAGTACTTC CASSLRTSGPQETQYF
TRBJ2-7 TRBD2 TRBV4-1 few TGCGCCAGCAGCCAAGATTTCGGACTAGCGGGGGGCCCGGAGCAGTACTTC CASSQDFGLAGGPEQYF
TRBJ2-3 NA TRBV5-1 many TGCGCCAGCAGCATTAGCCGGGCCACCCACACAGATACGCAGTATTTT CASSISRATHTDTQYF
TRBJ2-7 TRBD1 TRBV15 few TGTGCCACCAAAAAGGACAGGGGGGTTCCTGGGCAGTACTTC CATKKDRGVPGQYF
TRBJ1-1 NA TRBV20-1 NA TGCAGTGCCGGCAGGGGCAACACTGAAGCTTTCTTT CSAGRGNTEAFF
TRBJ2-1 NA TRBV6-1 NA TGTGCCAGCACATTAGACAGTTACAATGAGCAGTTCTTC CASTLDSYNEQFF
TRBJ2-7 NA TRBV29-1 few TGCAGCGTTGAAACCCAAGTGGGCTACGAGCAGTACTTC CSVETQVGYEQYF
TRBJ2-7 TRBD1 TRBV6-5 many TGTGCCAGCAGCTTCCGCCGGGACAGCTACTACGAGCAGTACTTC CASSFRRDSYYEQYF
TRBJ2-7 TRBD1 TRBV29-1 few TGCAGCGTTGACCAGGGGGACTACGAGCAGTACTTC CSVDQGDYEQYF
TRBJ1-1 NA TRBV2 NA TGTGCCAGCAGTGAAGCGCGGCAGGGGAGGAAGGAAGCTTTCTTT CASSEARQGRKEAFF
TRBJ2-7 NA TRBV12-5 many TGTGCTAGTGGTTTGAGGTACGAGCAGTACTTC CASGLRYEQYF
TRBJ2-3 NA TRBV2 many TGTGCCAGCAGATCCTCGCCTGCTAGCACAGATACGCAGTATTTT CASRSSPASTDTQYF
TRBJ2-3 TRBD2 TRBV20-1 many TGCAGTGCTAGAACCCAAATAGCGGGGGGGCCTGCAGATACGCAGTATTTT CSARTQIAGGPADTQYF
TRBJ1-2 NA TRBV25-1 once TGTGCCAGCAGTGAATTGGGATCCCTAGCTAACTATGGCTACACCTTC CASSELGSLANYGYTF
TRBJ1-5 NA TRBV2 NA TGTGCCAGCAGTTACAGGGTCAATCAGCCCCAGCATTTT CASSYRVNQPQHF
TRBJ2-3 TRBD2 TRBV30 once TGTGCCTGGAGTCTGACTCTAGCGGGGGATACAGATACGCAGTATTTT CAWSLTLAGDTDTQYF
TRBJ2-1 TRBD1 TRBV10-3 many TGTGCCATTGGGACAGGGGATGCCAATGAGCAGTTCTTC CAIGTGDANEQFF
TRBJ2-7 NA TRBV29-1 NA TGCAGCGTTGCACTCAGGGGTCTTCCTCCCTACGAGCAGTACTTC CSVALRGLPPYEQYF
TRBJ1-2 NA TRBV6-5 NA TGTGCCAGCAGGTATACTAGGACACTAAACTATGGCTACACCTTC CASRYTRTLNYGYTF
TRBJ2-7 TRBD1 TRBV24-1 NA TGTGCCACCAGTACGAGGGACAGTGGTTTGGGGGAGCAGTACTTC CATSTRDSGLGEQYF
TRBJ1-5 NA TRBV19 NA TGTGCCAGTAGTATACGGCTCAATCAGCCCCAGCATTTT CASSIRLNQPQHF
TRBJ1-5 TRBD1 TRBV10-2 NA TGCGCCAGCACTAGACAGGGTCCACCTTATCAGCCCCAGCATTTT CASTRQGPPYQPQHF
TRBJ1-2 TRBD1 TRBV12-3/TRBV12-4 many TGTGCCAGCAGTTCGACAGGGGGGGCCTATGGCTACACCTTC CASSSTGGAYGYTF
TRBJ2-7 TRBD1 TRBV2 many TGTGCCAGCACCTTTTCCAGGGGGTACGAGCAGTACTTC CASTFSRGYEQYF
TRBJ2-3 TRBD2 TRBV12-3/TRBV12-4 NA TGTGCCAGCAGTCCTACCTCCCTAGCGGGGAGGGCCACAGATACGCAGTATTTT CASSPTSLAGRATDTQYF
TRBJ2-1 NA TRBV12-3/TRBV12-4 many TGTGCCAGCAGGAAACTAGCAAATGAGCAGTTCTTC CASRKLANEQFF
TRBJ1-2 NA TRBV29-1 NA TGCAGCGTTGGGGCAGGGGCGTATGGCTACACCTTC CSVGAGAYGYTF
TRBJ2-7 NA TRBV7-9 few TGTGCCAGCAGCTTACTGGCGGATACCTACGAGCAGTACTTC CASSLLADTYEQYF
TRBJ1-1 NA TRBV11-3 NA TGTGCCAGCAGTTATGCCGAAACTGAAGCTTTCTTT CASSYAETEAFF
TRBJ2-7 NA TRBV20-1 NA TGCAGTGCTACCCCGGTCTCCTACGAGCAGTACTTC CSATPVSYEQYF
TRBJ2-5 TRBD2 TRBV7-9 NA TGTGCCAGCAGACTAAGTAGCGGGGTCCAAGAGACCCAGTACTTC CASRLSSGVQETQYF
TRBJ1-4 NA TRBV19 NA TGTGCCAGTAGTATCACCGGGTCCCGTTCGGAAAAACTGTTTTTT CASSITGSRSEKLFF
TRBJ2-5 NA TRBV19 many TGTGCCAGTAGTGGGGCGAAGGGAGAGACCCAGTACTTC CASSGAKGETQYF
TRBJ1-2 NA TRBV24-1 NA TGCGCCACCAGTGGTTTGCAGGAGTATGGCTACACCTTC CATSGLQEYGYTF
TRBJ2-7 TRBD1 TRBV29-1 many TGCAGCGTCGACCCGGGACAGGGGGTCTACGAGCAGTACTTC CSVDPGQGVYEQYF
TRBJ2-5 NA TRBV9 many TGTGCCAGCAGCGTAGGGATGGGTAGGGGTGGTAATCAAGAGACCCAGTACTTC CASSVGMGRGGNQETQYF
TRBJ2-7 NA TRBV2 few TGTGCCAGCAGTGAATGGGGACAATGGTCCTACGAGCAGTACTTC CASSEWGQWSYEQYF
TRBJ2-3 NA TRBV5-1 many TGCGCCAGCAGCTTGGAGGGGCGGCTCACAGATACGCAGTATTTT CASSLEGRLTDTQYF
TRBJ1-3 NA TRBV2 once TGTGCCAGCACGCAGGACCCTGAAAACACCATATATTTT CASTQDPENTIYF
TRBJ2-3 NA TRBV7-3 many TGTGCCAGCAGCACCACCGGAGAGACCACAGATACGCAGTATTTT CASSTTGETTDTQYF
TRBJ1-6 NA TRBV6-1 NA TGTGCCAGCAGAAGACAGGCGAATAATTCACCCCTCCACTTT CASRRQANNSPLHF
TRBJ2-2 NA TRBV6-1 few TGTGCCGAGGGACGGAATTTCGACACCGGGGAGCTGTTTTTT CAEGRNFDTGELFF
TRBJ2-1 TRBD2 TRBV7-9 NA TGTGCCAGCAGCGCAGGACTAGCGGGGAAGTTCTTC CASSAGLAGKFF
TRBJ1-1 NA TRBV2 NA TGTGCCAGCAGCCCCCGGGTGGGGGCTGAAGCTTTCTTT CASSPRVGAEAFF
TRBJ2-7 TRBD2 TRBV29-1 many TGCAGCGTTGTGCGGCAGGGCTCGGGAGGGCAGTACTTC CSVVRQGSGGQYF
TRBJ2-7 NA TRBV2 few TGTGCCAGCAGTGAAATGGGATTCAACGAGCAGTACTTC CASSEMGFNEQYF
TRBJ1-2 NA TRBV6-1 many TGTGCCAGCAGTGATGGGCCTAGGGAACAAGATGGCTACACCTTC CASSDGPREQDGYTF
TRBJ2-5 TRBD2 TRBV12-3/TRBV12-4 NA TGTGCCAGCGCTTCCGGGACTAGCGGGGGGGCGCAAGAGACCCAGTACTTC CASASGTSGGAQETQYF
TRBJ2-7 TRBD2 TRBV6-1 NA TGTGCCAGCCGCTTGACTAGCGGACCCTACGAGCAGTACTTC CASRLTSGPYEQYF